Below are 9 T cell receptor beta chains sequenced from a single sample in a study of control samples from healthy donors and cancer patients. Sequencing used immunoSEQ multiplex PCR; TCRdb keeps in-frame clones, though not all of them. The sample has 150,000 to 180,000 clones, over 85% seen once; the top ten hold 4.5% to 6%. The sequencing input was blood. Receptors originate from a man between 35 and 55 years old in good health.

The rearrangement links TRBV6-5 to TRBJ1-5; 7 bases map to TRBD1. Germline V gene sequence: CDR1 MNHEY, CDR2 SVGAGI. The V gene end was trimmed by 4 bases and the J gene end by 7 bases; junction bases not matched to a gene: 4. This CDR3 region has 13 residues. The CDR3 nucleotides are TGTGCCAGCAGTTTGACAGGGCAACAGCCCCAGCATTTT. Translated: CASSLTGQQPQHF.

The rearrangement uses TRBV6-2 or TRBV6-3 and TRBJ2-3; possible D gene TRBD2, 7 bases. This CDR3 is 14 amino acids long. The germline V and J ends were trimmed by 2 bases and 2 bases, with 8 bases remaining between them. The V gene's germline CDR1 is MNHEY and CDR2 SVGEGT. DNA of the CDR3: TGTGCCAGCAGTTACGGGGGGGCCACAGATACGCAGTATTTT. It yields the protein CASSYGGATDTQYF.

This sequence joins TRBV15 and TRBJ2-6, with no clear D. With 4 bases removed from V and 0 bases from J, the gap between germline ends came to 16 bases. This CDR3 spans 18 amino acids. Looked up from germline, CDR1 is LNHNV and CDR2 is YYDKDF (reference sequence). CDR3 loop: CATSIDVGFLSGANVLTF. As DNA, the CDR3 is TGTGCCACCAGCATCGATGTGGGATTCCTCTCTGGGGCCAACGTCCTGACTTTC.

CDR3 nucleotides: TGTGCCAGCAACTTAAGGGGGGACACTGAAGCTTTCTTT. It specifies CASNLRGDTEAFF. The genes are TRBV6-5 and TRBJ1-1, with D tentatively TRBD1 (6 bases). The CDR3 runs 13 residues. The V end lost 7 bases, the J end lost 3 bases, and 12 bases lay between the germline ends. Per the germline V gene, CDR1 is MNHEY and CDR2 is SVGAGI.

This clone has only a few counts. The chain is built from TRBV18 and TRBJ1-3, with 7 bases identical to TRBD1. The ends lost 1 base at V and 0 bases at J; junction bases unmatched: 6. Germline CDR1 KGHSH, CDR2 LQKENI. The CDR3 is 17 residues long. CDR3 loop: CASSPLLTGDSGNTIYF. CDR3 bases: TGTGCCAGCTCACCACTCCTTACAGGGGACTCTGGAAACACCATATATTTT.

The chain employs TRBV24-1 and TRBJ2-3; either TRBD1 or TRBD2 may supply D (6 bases each). The CDR3 is 16 residues long. V shed 0 bases and J shed 2 bases, with 11 bases lying between them. Germline V gene sequence: CDR1 KGHDR, CDR2 SFDVKD. CDR3 sequence: CATSDLGGPSTDTQYF. DNA for the CDR3: TGTGCCACCAGTGATTTGGGGGGGCCGTCCACAGATACGCAGTATTTT.

The chain joins TRBV29-1 to TRBJ1-3; D is undetermined. V was cut by 4 bases and J by 1 base, with 14 bases left in between. The germline gives CDR1 SQVTM, CDR2 ANQGSEA. The CDR3 sequence is 15 residues long. CDR3: CSVGYGSESGNTIYF. CDR3 coding DNA: TGCAGCGTTGGATACGGATCGGAATCTGGAAACACCATATATTTT. The variable domain in full, with the rest retrieved from reference TRBV29-1 and TRBJ1-3, is SAVISQKPSRDICQRGTSLTIQCQVDSQVTMMFWYRQQPGQSLTLIATANQGSEATYESGFVIDKFPISRPNLTFSTLTVSNMSPEDSSIYLCSVGYGSESGNTIYFGEGSWLTVV.

V gene TRBV19 combines with J gene TRBJ2-3, with 8 bases lining up with TRBD2. CDR3 length: 16 amino acids. V shed 2 bases, J shed 5 bases, and the junction held 9 bases outside the gene matches. The germline CDR1 and CDR2 sequences are LNHDA and SQIVND (reference sequence). CDR3 residues: CASSIWIGRGGDTQYF. The CDR3 nucleotides are TGTGCCAGTAGTATATGGATCGGGAGGGGTGGAGATACGCAGTATTTT.

The chain combines TRBV28 with TRBJ2-7, with 8 bases identical to TRBD1. The CDR3 is 16 amino acids. J was trimmed by 5 bases and V by 5 bases; bases with no gene match: 14. Germline V gives CDR1 MDHEN, CDR2 SYDVKM. CDR3 region: CASSPRIGQGFHEQYF. The DNA of the CDR3 is TGTGCCAGCAGTCCGCGAATCGGACAGGGATTCCACGAGCAGTACTTC.